The 22 T cell receptor beta chains in this list originate from one sample, sequenced in a study of blood T cell repertoires in COVID-19. Repertoires were generated with immunoSEQ multiplex PCR, while TCRdb's copy carries only in-frame clones and drops some. Of under 85,000 clones listed, roughly 82% were seen once; the top ten hold around 27%. Sequenced input: peripheral blood. Source of these receptors: a woman over 75 with active or convalescent COVID-19.

This clone was recorded only once. The V and J genes are TRBV7-6 and TRBJ2-5; 7 nucleotides align to TRBD1. This CDR3 comprises 14 residues. J lost 3 bases, V lost 4 bases, and 5 bases had no gene match. Germline V CDR1 and CDR2: SGHVS, FNYEAQ. CDR3 loop: CASSYTGDEETQYF. The CDR3 region has the DNA TGTGCCAGCAGCTACACAGGGGACGAAGAGACCCAGTACTTC.

CDR3 in amino acids: CASSPRTGEYTEAFF. Written as DNA, the CDR3 is TGTGCCAGCAGCCCACGGACAGGAGAGTACACTGAAGCTTTCTTT. The chain employs TRBV7-2 and TRBJ1-1, with 7 bases matching TRBD1. The length of the CDR3 is 15 residues. Per the germline V gene, CDR1 is SGHTA and CDR2 is FQGNSA. J was trimmed by 3 bases and V by 5 bases; bases with no gene match: 9.

This clone was seen only once. The genes are TRBV5-4 and TRBJ2-7, with a tentative D call TRBD1 (5 bases). The V gene lost 0 bases and the J gene lost 3 bases, with 10 bases spanning the gap. The CDR3 contains 14 residues. CDR1 and CDR2 (germline): SGHNT, YYREEE (reference sequence). Written as DNA, the CDR3 is TGTGCCAGCAGCTTGGGGGGCCAGAGCTACGAGCAGTACTTC. It translates to CASSLGGQSYEQYF.

V gene TRBV11-3 combines with J gene TRBJ2-1, with a weak D call TRBD1 (6 bases). Trimming removed 4 bases at V and 8 bases at J, with 15 bases between. The CDR3 extends over 14 amino acids. In germline, CDR1 is SGHNT, CDR2 YENEEA. The CDR3 here is CASSYQGIRDEQFF. For the CDR3, the DNA is TGTGCCAGCAGCTACCAGGGGATAAGGGATGAGCAGTTCTTC.

V and J are TRBV6-4 and TRBJ1-2; 12 bases align to TRBD1. This CDR3 region has 13 residues. Germline V lookup: CDR1 MRHNA, CDR2 SNTAGT. Trimming cost V 6 bases and J 8 bases; bases outside gene matches: 4. CDR3 nucleotides: TGTGCCAGCAGGGGACAGGGGGCTGGAGGCTACACCTTC. This encodes CASRGQGAGGYTF.

This rearrangement joins TRBV9 to TRBJ2-1, with D possibly being TRBD2 (5 bases). The germline CDR1 and CDR2 sequences are SGDLS and YYNGEE. The CDR3 is 15 residues long. The V end was cut by 4 bases, the J end by 5 bases, with 16 bases between. CDR3 amino acids: CASSIGPRGDNEQFF. CDR3 in DNA: TGTGCCAGCAGCATTGGGCCACGGGGAGACAATGAGCAGTTCTTC.

The V gene is TRBV27, the J gene TRBJ2-7; the match to TRBD1 covers 7 bases. In germline, CDR1 is MNHEY, CDR2 SMNVEV (reference sequence). J lost 5 bases, V lost 8 bases, and 9 bases had no gene match. This CDR3 spans 13 amino acids. CDR3 DNA: TGTGCCAGCCGGGACAGCTCGGCGAACGAGCAGTACTTC. Translating it yields CASRDSSANEQYF.

This chain uses TRBV28 with TRBJ1-6; the D gene is possibly TRBD1 (6 bases). Germline V gives CDR1 MDHEN, CDR2 SYDVKM. The CDR3 length is 16 residues. V lost 2 bases to trimming and J lost 4 bases, with 12 bases between them. DNA of the CDR3: TGTGCCAGCAGTTTAGCGGGGGCCGAATATAATTCACCCCTCCACTTT. Translated, it gives CASSLAGAEYNSPLHF.

The rearrangement joins TRBV4-3 to TRBJ2-5; 12 bases agree with TRBD2. The V gene's germline CDR1 is LGHNA and CDR2 YSLEER. Unmatched junction bases numbered 15, after V lost 4 bases and J lost 6 bases. The CDR3 length is 18 residues. As DNA, the CDR3 is TGCGCCAGCAGCCTTCACTCTAGCGGGGGGGCGATTCAGAAGACCCAGTACTTC. This codes for CASSLHSSGGAIQKTQYF.

This clone occurred a few times. J is TRBJ2-5 and V is TRBV2; 11 bases match TRBD2. CDR3 length equals 16 residues. CDR1 SNHLY and CDR2 FYNNEI come from the germline V gene. The J segment lost 4 bases and the V segment lost 7 bases, leaving 11 bases of the junction unmatched. The CDR3 bases are TGTGCCAGCAAATTAGCGGGGGGGCGATCAGGAGAGACCCAGTACTTC. It encodes CASKLAGGRSGETQYF. The complete variable domain, with remaining parts taken from reference TRBV2 and TRBJ2-5, reads EPEVTQTPSHQVTQMGQEVILRCVPISNHLYFYWYRQILGQKVEFLVSFYNNEISEKSEIFDDQFSVERPDGSNFTLKIRSTKLEDSAMYFCASKLAGGRSGETQYFGPGTRLLVL.

The genes are TRBV18 and TRBJ2-3; TRBD1 aligns across 7 bases. J was trimmed by 4 bases and V by 6 bases; bases with no gene match: 1. The CDR3 is 12 amino acids. Germline V gives CDR1 KGHSH, CDR2 LQKENI. For the CDR3, the DNA is TGTGCCAGCTCCCAGGGGGCAGATACGCAGTATTTT. It translates to CASSQGADTQYF.

This chain links TRBV6-5 with TRBJ2-1; D gene unclear. The germline V gene encodes CDR1 MNHEY and CDR2 SVGAGI. The CDR3 is made up of 15 amino acids. The ends were cut back, 2 bases at V and 5 bases at J, with 13 bases in the middle. CDR3 bases: TGTGCCAGCAGTTACCTACCGGGTGGCAACAATGAGCAGTTCTTC. Residues: CASSYLPGGNNEQFF.

This clone was detected once. The junction shows a germline mismatch at one end, possibly a read error. The V gene is TRBV5-1, the J gene TRBJ2-2; D may match TRBD1 or TRBD2 (5 bases each). Germline V CDR1 and CDR2: SGHRS, YFSETQ. The CDR3 extends over 14 amino acids. The CDR3 DNA sequence: TGCGCCAGCCGCTTGAGGGGTAGCACCGGGGAGCTGTTTTTT. Its protein product is CASRLRGSTGELFF.

The rearrangement joins TRBV18 to TRBJ2-5; 10 positions agree with TRBD1. The CDR3 is made up of 15 amino acids. V trimming: 4 bases; J trimming: 4 bases; junction bases outside the gene matches: 6. Germline CDR1 reads KGHSH; CDR2 reads LQKENI. Written as DNA, the CDR3 is TGTGCCAGCTCACAGGGACAGGGGCGTCTAGAGACCCAGTACTTC. Its protein product is CASSQGQGRLETQYF.

The chain recombines TRBV9 with TRBJ2-7; 7 bases match TRBD1. This CDR3 has 14 amino acids. Germline-derived CDR1 and CDR2 are SGDLS and YYNGEE. V shed 2 bases and J 2 bases; nucleotides not matched to a gene: 4. The CDR3 nucleotides read TGTGCCAGCAGCGTGGGACAGTCTACCTACGAGCAGTACTTC. This encodes CASSVGQSTYEQYF. Filled out from reference TRBV9 and TRBJ2-7, the complete variable domain reads DSGVTQTPKHLITATGQRVTLRCSPRSGDLSVYWYQQSLDQGLQFLIQYYNGEERAKGNILERFSAQQFPDLHSELNLSSLELGDSALYFCASSVGQSTYEQYFGPGTRLTVT.

This sequence joins TRBV19 and TRBJ1-1, with 7 bases matching TRBD1. Trimming removed 4 bases from V and 0 bases from J; junction bases left unmatched: 5. In germline, CDR1 is LNHDA, CDR2 SQIVND (reference sequence). This CDR3 is 15 amino acids long. The CDR3 DNA follows: TGTGCCAGTAGTACGAGGGGGCTCCTGAACACTGAAGCTTTCTTT. This translates into CASSTRGLLNTEAFF.

This clone has more than one count but fewer than ten. The gene calls are TRBV4-3 and TRBJ2-1; D gene uncertain. V lost 3 bases to trimming and J lost 7 bases, with 10 bases between them. The CDR3 length is 13 residues. Germline V CDR1 and CDR2: LGHNA, YSLEER. This CDR3 reads CASSHGRENEQFF. The CDR3 region has the DNA TGCGCCAGCAGCCACGGTCGTGAGAATGAGCAGTTCTTC.

The table lists this clone with a count of one. The chain joins TRBV5-1 to TRBJ2-3; a possible D gene is TRBD2 (6 bases). This CDR3 region has 17 residues. Deletions cut 3 bases from V and 5 bases from J, with 22 bases between. Germline V gene sequence: CDR1 SGHRS, CDR2 YFSETQ. The DNA for the CDR3 is TGCGCCAGCAGCTCTGGGGACGGGGCACAAGCGGGAGATACGCAGTATTTT. Protein sequence: CASSSGDGAQAGDTQYF.

This sequence joins TRBV2 and TRBJ1-5; TRBD1 agrees at 7 bases. Germline CDR1 SNHLY, CDR2 FYNNEI. This CDR3 region has 14 residues. The J segment lost 7 bases and the V segment lost 7 bases, leaving 10 bases of the junction unmatched. The CDR3 nucleotides are TGTGCCAGCACCAAGGGGACAGTAGGACAGCCCCAGCATTTT. This encodes CASTKGTVGQPQHF.

This clone was seen just once. The V gene is TRBV18, the J gene TRBJ2-3; D may be TRBD2 (5 bases). CDR3 size: 15 residues. Germline V lookup: CDR1 KGHSH, CDR2 LQKENI. Trimming pared 6 bases from V and 0 bases from J, leaving 13 bases between. CDR3 DNA sequence: TGTGCCAGCTCGCGGTCGGGAACTAGCACAGATACGCAGTATTTT. Protein: CASSRSGTSTDTQYF. Full variable domain (missing parts from reference TRBV18 and TRBJ2-3): NAGVMQNPRHLVRRRGQEARLRCSPMKGHSHVYWYRQLPEEGLKFMVYLQKENIIDESGMPKERFSAEFPKEGPSILRIQQVVRGDSAAYFCASSRSGTSTDTQYFGPGTRLTVL.

The chain joins TRBV7-2 to TRBJ1-1, with 7 bases aligning to TRBD1. Per the germline V gene, CDR1 is SGHTA and CDR2 is FQGNSA. This CDR3 has 16 residues. V lost 1 base and J lost 2; bases outside the gene matches: 7. In DNA, the CDR3 is TGTGCCAGCAGCTTAGATTTCGACAGGGCAAACACTGAAGCTTTCTTT. It codes for CASSLDFDRANTEAFF.

This chain joins TRBV2 and TRBJ1-5, with TRBD1 matching over 9 bases. CDR1 and CDR2 (germline): SNHLY, FYNNEI. Losses at the gene ends were 8 bases for V and 5 bases for J; bases not matched to a gene: 4. The CDR3 is made up of 13 amino acids. CDR3 DNA sequence: TGTGCCAGCGCTGGGACAGGGCATCAGCCCCAGCATTTT. As protein: CASAGTGHQPQHF.